One and the same sample provided the 25 T cell receptor beta chains below, sequenced in a study of blood T cell repertoires in COVID-19. This table comes from immunoSEQ multiplex PCR, and its TCRdb copy is limited to in-frame clones, with some not included. The repertoire holds about 250,000 clones, with about three quarters as singletons. Sequencing was done on a sample of peripheral blood. Receptors were obtained from a woman of 80 years or more with acute or convalescent COVID-19.

This clone was observed at least ten times. CDR3 sequence: CASSGGQGSFGYTF. The CDR3 region has the DNA TGCGCCAGCAGCGGGGGACAGGGGAGTTTTGGCTACACCTTC. This chain links TRBV5-1 with TRBJ1-2, with TRBD1 identical over 10 bases. J was trimmed by 7 bases and V by 4 bases; bases with no gene match: 7. This CDR3 spans 14 amino acids. The germline gives CDR1 SGHRS, CDR2 YFSETQ.

The sample holds a few counts of this clone. The chain recombines TRBV7-2 with TRBJ1-5, with no clear D. The V and J ends lost 2 bases and 3 bases respectively, with 11 bases between them. The CDR3 is 15 residues long. Per germline, CDR1 SGHTA and CDR2 FQGNSA. The CDR3 region has the DNA TGTGCCAGCAGCTTATATACGGGAGCCAATCAGCCCCAGCATTTT. This sequence encodes CASSLYTGANQPQHF.

The V and J genes are TRBV10-3 and TRBJ1-2, with D possibly matching TRBD1 (5 bases). Germline lookup yields CDR1 ENHRY and CDR2 SYGVKD. CDR3 size: 13 residues. Trimming stripped 4 bases from V and 4 bases from J, with 10 bases between. The DNA of the CDR3 is TGTGCCATCAGTGCGGGGGAACCCTATGGCTACACCTTC. Protein: CAISAGEPYGYTF.

The chain carries TRBV29-1 and TRBJ2-7, with 11 bases lining up with TRBD2. The J segment lost 1 base and the V segment lost 7 bases, leaving 6 bases of the junction unmatched. Germline lookup yields CDR1 SQVTM and CDR2 ANQGSEA. The CDR3 has 14 residues. CDR3 DNA: TGCAGCGCCGCTGGGACTAGCGGATCCTACGAGCAGTACTTC. Its protein product is CSAAGTSGSYEQYF.

The CDR3 DNA reads as TGTGCCAGCAGCCAGTCGGGTGGAAATGAGCAGTTCTTC. Amino acids: CASSQSGGNEQFF. The chain links TRBV7-9 to TRBJ2-1; no clear D. The CDR3 has 13 residues. The germline V gene encodes CDR1 SEHNR and CDR2 FQNEAQ (reference sequence). The V and J ends lost 5 bases and 7 bases respectively, with 12 bases between them.

The chain uses TRBV7-7 and TRBJ2-3, with 7 bases matching TRBD1. Looked up from germline, CDR1 is SSHAT and CDR2 is FNYEAQ (reference sequence). There are 16 residues in the CDR3. Germline trimming cut 5 bases from V and 8 bases from J; bases unmatched to any gene: 16. CDR3 nucleotide sequence: TGTGCCAGCAGCGGGAACCGGGACAGAACGTCGTGTACGCAGTATTTT. Its protein product is CASSGNRDRTSCTQYF.

The chain joins TRBV3-1 (or the pseudogene TRBV3-2) to TRBJ2-3; 13 nucleotides align to TRBD2. The trim removed 4 bases at V and 6 bases at J, leaving 4 bases unmatched. The germline CDR1 and CDR2 sequences are LGHDT and YNNKEL (reference sequence). CDR3 length: 15 amino acids. The CDR3 reads CASSRLLAGGDTQYF. In nucleotides, the CDR3 is TGTGCCAGCAGCCGACTACTAGCGGGAGGGGATACGCAGTATTTT.

The chain combines TRBV7-9 with TRBJ1-1; 8 nucleotides line up with TRBD1. The CDR3 has 13 residues. J lost 9 bases, V lost 5 bases, and 8 bases had no gene match. CDR1 is SEHNR, CDR2 FQNEAQ, per germline (reference sequence). The CDR3 sequence: CASSGEDRVKAFF. In DNA form, the CDR3 reads TGTGCCAGCAGCGGCGAGGACAGGGTCAAAGCTTTCTTT.

The rearrangement uses TRBV12-5 and TRBJ2-2, with D maybe TRBD1 (6 bases). V was trimmed by 6 bases and J by 3 bases, leaving 14 bases between them. The CDR3 has 15 residues. Germline-derived CDR1 and CDR2 are LGHNT and FRNRAP. CDR3 amino acids: CASGTGLGDTGELFF. CDR3 nucleotide sequence: TGTGCTAGTGGCACAGGGCTGGGGGACACCGGGGAGCTGTTTTTT. Supplemented by reference TRBV12-5 and TRBJ2-2, the full variable domain reads DARVTQTPRHKVTEMGQEVTMRCQPILGHNTVFWYRQTMMQGLELLAYFRNRAPLDDSGMPKDRFSAEMPDATLATLKIQPSEPRDSAVYFCASGTGLGDTGELFFGEGSRLTVL.

The chain couples TRBV2 to TRBJ1-2; a weak D match, TRBD1 (6 bases). V gave up 2 bases and J gave up 8 bases, with 18 bases separating them. This CDR3 contains 15 residues. The germline gives CDR1 SNHLY, CDR2 FYNNEI. CDR3 coding DNA: TGTGCCAGCAGTGAATATCCTTCGGGGGGCGGAGGCTACACCTTC. Its protein product is CASSEYPSGGGGYTF.

Only a few counts were recorded for this clone. The V gene is TRBV6-5, the J gene TRBJ2-3; perhaps TRBD2 as D (6 bases). Germline-derived CDR1 and CDR2 are MNHEY and SVGAGI. This CDR3 spans 15 amino acids. The V end was cut by 6 bases, the J end by 0 bases, with 13 bases between. The CDR3 spells CASSAAGSSTDTQYF. In DNA form, the CDR3 reads TGTGCCAGCAGCGCCGCGGGGAGTAGCACAGATACGCAGTATTTT.

V and J are TRBV14 and TRBJ2-3; a weak D match, TRBD2 (5 bases). Germline CDR1 reads SGHDN; CDR2 reads FVKESK. Trimming pared 2 bases from V and 0 bases from J, leaving 12 bases between. CDR3 size: 16 residues. CDR3 coding DNA: TGTGCCAGCAGCCAACAACCCGGGGTTAGCACAGATACGCAGTATTTT. Amino acid sequence: CASSQQPGVSTDTQYF. Based on the CDR3 plus reference TRBV14 and TRBJ2-3, the full variable domain is EAGVTQFPSHSVIEKGQTVTLRCDPISGHDNLYWYRRVMGKEIKFLLHFVKESKQDESGMPNNRFLAERTGGTYSTLKVQPAELEDSGVYFCASSQQPGVSTDTQYFGPGTRLTVL.

V is TRBV19 and J is TRBJ1-5; possibly TRBD1 for D (6 bases). This CDR3 has 15 residues. Germline loops: CDR1 LNHDA, CDR2 SQIVND (reference sequence). Deletions cut 3 bases from V and 1 base from J, with 10 bases between. The CDR3 region has the DNA TGTGCCAGTAGTATCGGGGGGCGCAGCAATCAGCCCCAGCATTTT. Translated, it gives CASSIGGRSNQPQHF.

CDR3 coding DNA: TGTGCCAGCAGCTTGGGGCTAGCTTCCTACGAGCAGTACTTC. Translation: CASSLGLASYEQYF. The chain has TRBV5-5 and TRBJ2-7; a possible D gene is TRBD2 (5 bases). Germline loops: CDR1 SGHKS, CDR2 YYEKEE (reference sequence). CDR3 length equals 14 residues. Trimming removed 0 bases at V and 1 base at J, with 8 bases between.

V gene TRBV5-1 combines with J gene TRBJ2-5; TRBD2 matches at 9 bases. Trimming cost V 2 bases and J 5 bases; bases outside gene matches: 4. The CDR3 runs to 14 residues. Germline V gene data show CDR1 as SGHRS and CDR2 as YFSETQ. The CDR3 loop is CASSFQRGAETQYF. The CDR3 DNA sequence: TGCGCCAGCAGCTTCCAGCGGGGGGCGGAGACCCAGTACTTC.

The chain combines TRBV6-5 with TRBJ1-5; 7 positions agree with TRBD1. The CDR3 runs to 15 residues. Germline loops: CDR1 MNHEY, CDR2 SVGAGI. V lost 7 bases, J lost 2 bases, and 8 bases stayed unmatched. The CDR3 nucleotides read TGTGCCAGCATTAGCCGGGACAGAGGCAATCAGCCCCAGCATTTT. Translated: CASISRDRGNQPQHF.

The genes are TRBV2 and TRBJ2-7; 7 bases fit TRBD1. V dropped 6 bases and J dropped 3; count of bases not matched to a gene: 8. The CDR3 sequence is 14 residues long. Germline CDR1 and CDR2: SNHLY and FYNNEI. The CDR3 DNA is TGTGCCAGCAGGGACAACAGGGGAATCTACGAGCAGTACTTC. Protein product: CASRDNRGIYEQYF.

Here the CDR3 reads CASSLGTGGGGRYGYTF. In nucleotides, the CDR3 is TGTGCCAGCAGTTTGGGGACAGGGGGCGGGGGTAGGTATGGCTACACCTTC. The chain couples TRBV28 to TRBJ1-2, with TRBD1 matching over 12 bases. With 3 bases clipped from V and 5 bases from J, the junction kept 10 bases outside the gene matches. The CDR3 consists of 17 residues. In germline, CDR1 is MDHEN, CDR2 SYDVKM.

This clone was counted once. This chain joins TRBV30 and TRBJ1-5; 7 bases are shared with TRBD1. The germline V gene encodes CDR1 GTSNPN and CDR2 SVGIG (reference sequence). Trimming removed 0 bases from V and 0 bases from J; junction bases left unmatched: 2. The CDR3 runs to 15 residues. CDR3 residues: CAWSVRQGSNQPQHF. CDR3 in DNA: TGTGCCTGGAGTGTAAGACAGGGTAGCAATCAGCCCCAGCATTTT.

The V gene is TRBV5-1, the J gene TRBJ1-2, with a weak D call TRBD1 (5 bases). Trimming cost V 5 bases and J 2 bases, with 7 bases left between them. CDR3 length equals 12 residues. From germline, CDR1 is SGHRS and CDR2 YFSETQ. The CDR3 is CASSRQNYGYTF. CDR3 bases: TGCGCCAGCAGTAGACAGAACTATGGCTACACCTTC.

The chain links TRBV5-4 to TRBJ2-6; D may be TRBD2 (5 bases). Trimming took off 7 bases at V and 1 base at J, with 18 bases between the two ends. Per germline, CDR1 SGHNT and CDR2 YYREEE (reference sequence). CDR3 length equals 17 residues. The CDR3: CASSEAGLRSGANVLTF. The CDR3 nucleotides are TGTGCCAGCTCGGAGGCCGGGCTAAGGTCTGGGGCCAACGTCCTGACTTTC.

The chain links TRBV11-1 to TRBJ2-2; TRBD1 might be the D (6 bases). Germline V CDR1 and CDR2: SGHAT, FQDESV (reference sequence). CDR3 length: 15 amino acids. The V end lost 2 bases, the J end lost 4 bases, and 11 bases lay between the germline ends. This CDR3 is CASSLNFRGTGELFF. DNA of the CDR3: TGTGCCAGCAGCTTAAATTTCAGGGGCACCGGGGAGCTGTTTTTT. The full variable domain, its missing parts supplied by reference TRBV11-1 and TRBJ2-2, is EAEVAQSPRYKITEKSQAVAFWCDPISGHATLYWYRQILGQGPELLVQFQDESVVDDSQLPKDRFSAERLKGVDSTLKIQPAELGDSAMYLCASSLNFRGTGELFFGEGSRLTVL.

This chain links TRBV12-3 or TRBV12-4 with TRBJ2-1; perhaps TRBD1 as D (6 bases). V lost 3 bases and J lost 9, with 12 bases in between. The CDR3 is 13 amino acids. CDR3 coding DNA: TGTGCCAGCAGTTTGGGCAGGGGTGCTGAGCAGTTCTTC. This codes for CASSLGRGAEQFF.

This clone was found once. The rearrangement links TRBV6-7 to TRBJ1-1, with 10 bases fitting TRBD1. TRBV6-7 is an ORF, and what it does is uncertain. The V gene end was trimmed by 5 bases and the J gene end by 4 bases; junction bases not matched to a gene: 7. The CDR3 runs to 15 residues. This chain's CDR3 is CASSRTTGGVTEAFF. The DNA of the CDR3 is TGTGCCAGCAGTCGGACGACAGGGGGCGTCACTGAAGCTTTCTTT.

This chain connects TRBV6-5 to TRBJ2-2, with 7 bases identical to TRBD1. V was clipped by 0 bases and J by 4 bases; unmatched bases: 5. This CDR3 region has 16 residues. Germline loops: CDR1 MNHEY, CDR2 SVGAGI. The CDR3 protein is CASSYSGGRGTGELFF. CDR3 DNA: TGTGCCAGCAGTTACTCAGGGGGCCGGGGCACCGGGGAGCTGTTTTTT.